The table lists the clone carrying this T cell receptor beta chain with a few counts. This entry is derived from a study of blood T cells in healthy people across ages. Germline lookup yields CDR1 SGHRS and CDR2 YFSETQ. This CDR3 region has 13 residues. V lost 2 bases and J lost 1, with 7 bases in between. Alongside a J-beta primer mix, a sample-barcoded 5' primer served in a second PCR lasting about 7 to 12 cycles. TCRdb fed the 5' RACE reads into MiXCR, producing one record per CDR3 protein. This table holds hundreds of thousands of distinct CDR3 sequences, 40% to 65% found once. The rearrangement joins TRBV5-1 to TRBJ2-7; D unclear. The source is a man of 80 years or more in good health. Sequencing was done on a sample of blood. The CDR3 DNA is TGCGCCAGCAGCTTCTCGGAGTCCTACGAGCAGTACTTC. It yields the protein CASSFSESYEQYF. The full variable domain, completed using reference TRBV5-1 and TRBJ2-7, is KAGVTQTPRYLIKTRGQQVTLSCSPISGHRSVSWYQQTPGQGLQFLFEYFSETQRNKGNFPGRFSGRQFSNSRSEMNVSTLELGDSALYLCASSFSESYEQYFGPGTRLTVT.